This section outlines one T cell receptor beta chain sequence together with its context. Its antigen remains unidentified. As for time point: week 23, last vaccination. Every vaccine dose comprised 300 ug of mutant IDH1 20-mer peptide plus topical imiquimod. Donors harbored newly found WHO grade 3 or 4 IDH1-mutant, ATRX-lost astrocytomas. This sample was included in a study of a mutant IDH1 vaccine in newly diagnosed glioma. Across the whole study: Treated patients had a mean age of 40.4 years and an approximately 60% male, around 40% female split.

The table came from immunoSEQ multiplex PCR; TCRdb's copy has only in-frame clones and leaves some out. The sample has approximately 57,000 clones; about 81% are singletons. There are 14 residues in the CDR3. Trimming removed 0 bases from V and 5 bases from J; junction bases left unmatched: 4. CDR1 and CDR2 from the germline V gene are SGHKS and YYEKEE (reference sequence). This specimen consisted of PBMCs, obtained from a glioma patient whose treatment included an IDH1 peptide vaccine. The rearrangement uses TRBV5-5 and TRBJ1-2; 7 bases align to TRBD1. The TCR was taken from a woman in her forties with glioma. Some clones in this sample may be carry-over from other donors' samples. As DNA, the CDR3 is TGTGCCAGCAGCTTGGGACAGGGACTTTATGGCTACACCTTC. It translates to CASSLGQGLYGYTF.